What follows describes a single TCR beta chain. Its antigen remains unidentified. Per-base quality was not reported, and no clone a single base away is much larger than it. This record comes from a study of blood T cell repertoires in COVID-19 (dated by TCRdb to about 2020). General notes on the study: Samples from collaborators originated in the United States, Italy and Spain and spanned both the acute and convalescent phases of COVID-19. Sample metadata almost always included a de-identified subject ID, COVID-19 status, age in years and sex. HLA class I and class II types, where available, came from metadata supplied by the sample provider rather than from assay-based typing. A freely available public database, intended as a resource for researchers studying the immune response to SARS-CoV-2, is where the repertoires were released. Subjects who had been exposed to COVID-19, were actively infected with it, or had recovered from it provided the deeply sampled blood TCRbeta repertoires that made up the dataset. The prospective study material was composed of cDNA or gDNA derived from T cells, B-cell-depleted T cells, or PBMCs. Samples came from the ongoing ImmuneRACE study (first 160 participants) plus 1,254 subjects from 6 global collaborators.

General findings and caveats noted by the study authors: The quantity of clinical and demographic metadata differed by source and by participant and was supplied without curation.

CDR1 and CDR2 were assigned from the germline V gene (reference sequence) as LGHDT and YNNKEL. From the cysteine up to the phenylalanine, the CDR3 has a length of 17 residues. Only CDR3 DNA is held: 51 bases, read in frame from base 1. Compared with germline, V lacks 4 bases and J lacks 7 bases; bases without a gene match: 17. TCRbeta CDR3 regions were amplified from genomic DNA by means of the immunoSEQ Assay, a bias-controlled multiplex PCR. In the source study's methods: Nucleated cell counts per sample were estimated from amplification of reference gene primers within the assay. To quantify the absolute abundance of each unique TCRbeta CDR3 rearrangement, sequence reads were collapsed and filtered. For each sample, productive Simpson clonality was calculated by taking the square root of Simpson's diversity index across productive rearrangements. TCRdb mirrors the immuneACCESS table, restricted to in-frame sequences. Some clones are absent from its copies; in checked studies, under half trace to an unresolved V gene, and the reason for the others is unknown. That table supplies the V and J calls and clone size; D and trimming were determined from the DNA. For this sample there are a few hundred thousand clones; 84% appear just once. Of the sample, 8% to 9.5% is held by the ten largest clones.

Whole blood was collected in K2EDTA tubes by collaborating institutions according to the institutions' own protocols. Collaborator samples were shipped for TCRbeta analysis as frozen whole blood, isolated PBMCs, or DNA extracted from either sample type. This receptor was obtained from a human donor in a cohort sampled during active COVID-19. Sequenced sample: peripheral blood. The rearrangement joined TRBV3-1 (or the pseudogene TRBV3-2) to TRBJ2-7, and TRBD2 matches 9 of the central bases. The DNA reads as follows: TGTGCCAGCAGCCCCCGACTCGGGCGGGGGGGCACTGGAGAGCAGTACTTC. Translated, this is CASSPRLGRGGTGEQYF.